These T cell receptor beta chains were read from a single sample in a study of blood T cell repertoires in COVID-19. Measured with immunoSEQ multiplex PCR; TCRdb has only the in-frame clones, and not every one. Counted here are hundreds of thousands of clones, around 87% occurring once; the ten biggest clones make up about 15%. Source material: PBMCs or T cells enriched from blood (not recorded which). All receptors come from a man under 40 who had been exposed to COVID-19. CDR3s include the opening cysteine and the closing phenylalanine or tryptophan. D genes are given only for firm matches. The listing skips clone size in some rows; elsewhere it reads once, few, many or a size class.

>TRBJ2-7|.|TRBV15|.
CATSREWRGLPSYEQYF
TGTGCCACCAGCAGAGAGTGGCGGGGTCTCCCCTCCTACGAGCAGTACTTC
>TRBJ2-5|.|TRBV27|.
CASSFTPTVLQETQYF
TGTGCCAGCAGTTTTACCCCAACAGTGCTTCAAGAGACCCAGTACTTC
>TRBJ1-1|.|TRBV5-1|.
CASSPRGLETEAFF
TGCGCCAGCAGCCCCAGGGGTCTGGAGACTGAAGCTTTCTTT
>TRBJ2-1|.|TRBV6-5|.
CASSLYNEQFF
TGTGCCAGCAGTCTTTACAATGAGCAGTTCTTC
>TRBJ1-4|once|TRBV29-1|.
CSVEDLRELKLFF
TGCAGCGTTGAAGATCTTCGGGAGCTAAAACTGTTTTTT
>TRBJ2-6|.|TRBV5-1|.
CASSLGQISSGANVLTF
TGCGCCAGCAGCTTGGGCCAGATCAGCTCTGGGGCCAACGTCCTGACTTTC
>TRBJ1-6|.|TRBV10-3|TRBD1
CAISDGTGKSPLHF
TGTGCCATCAGCGATGGGACAGGGAAATCACCCCTCCACTTT
>TRBJ1-2|.|TRBV3-1/TRBV3-2|.
CASIGMKGGYTF
TGTGCCAGCATCGGTATGAAGGGGGGCTACACCTTC
>TRBJ1-5|.|TRBV12-3/TRBV12-4|TRBD1
CASSTGGNQPQHF
TGTGCCAGCAGTACAGGGGGGAATCAGCCCCAGCATTTT
>TRBJ2-2|.|TRBV5-4|.
CASGGAGKAGELFF
TGTGCCAGCGGGGGGGCCGGGAAGGCCGGGGAGCTGTTTTTT
>TRBJ2-7|.|TRBV7-2|.
CASSSSGARYEQYF
TGTGCCAGCAGCTCTAGTGGGGCTAGGTACGAGCAGTACTTC
>TRBJ2-7|.|TRBV27|TRBD2
CASSGSPGGSYEQYF
TGTGCCAGCAGTGGATCACCGGGAGGATCCTACGAGCAGTACTTC
>TRBJ1-2|.|TRBV20-1|TRBD1
CSGTGASGYTF
TGCAGTGGGACAGGGGCATCCGGCTACACCTTC
>TRBJ1-1|.|TRBV29-1|.
CSSLISGDTEAFF
TGCAGCTCACTGATCTCGGGGGACACTGAAGCTTTCTTT
>TRBJ1-4|.|TRBV5-6|.
CASSLTTNEKLFF
TGTGCCAGCAGCCTAACTACAAATGAAAAACTGTTTTTT
>TRBJ1-1|.|TRBV19|.
CASSTTENTEAFF
TGTGCCAGTAGTACTACAGAGAACACTGAAGCTTTCTTT
>TRBJ2-3|few|TRBV6-4|TRBD2
CASSEGPGGGDTDTQYF
TGTGCCAGCAGTGAAGGTCCGGGCGGGGGGGACACAGATACGCAGTATTTT
>TRBJ2-5|.|TRBV2|.
CASSGGSQETQYF
TGTGCCAGCAGTGGAGGCAGCCAAGAGACCCAGTACTTC
>TRBJ2-3|.|TRBV10-2|.
CASSYGGGTDTQYF
TGCGCCAGCAGTTACGGGGGTGGTACAGATACGCAGTATTTT
>TRBJ1-2|.|TRBV18|.
CASSPRGLGYTF
TGTGCCAGCTCACCTAGGGGATTGGGCTACACCTTC
>TRBJ1-1|.|TRBV2|.
CASSYGTPSEAFF
TGTGCCAGCAGTTATGGGACTCCTTCTGAAGCTTTCTTT
>TRBJ2-3|.|TRBV7-8|TRBD2
CASSLIGGLALLTDTQYF
TGTGCCAGCAGCTTAATCGGGGGACTAGCACTCTTAACAGATACGCAGTATTTT
>TRBJ1-6|.|TRBV18|.
CASSPQRVLQGGNSPLHF
TGTGCCAGCTCACCTCAAAGAGTTCTGCAGGGTGGGAACTCACCCCTCCACTTT
>TRBJ1-5|once|TRBV3-1/TRBV3-2|TRBD1
CASSQDWDRNQPQHF
TGTGCCAGCAGCCAAGATTGGGACAGGAATCAGCCCCAGCATTTT
>TRBJ2-3|.|TRBV4-2|TRBD2
CASSQVDGLAGAEGTQYF
TGTGCCAGCAGCCAAGTCGACGGACTAGCGGGGGCAGAGGGTACGCAGTATTTT
>TRBJ2-3|.|TRBV29-1|.
CSVEWARRGVDTQYF
TGCAGCGTTGAATGGGCCCGGCGGGGTGTAGATACGCAGTATTTT
>TRBJ1-2|.|TRBV6-6|.
CASSRGGEDGYTF
TGTGCCAGCAGTAGGGGGGGCGAGGATGGCTACACCTTC
>TRBJ2-5|.|TRBV5-4|.
CASSTNWADQETQYF
TGTGCCAGCAGCACCAATTGGGCAGACCAAGAGACCCAGTACTTC
>TRBJ1-3|.|TRBV4-1|.
CASSQGPDRYSGNTIYF
TGCGCCAGCAGCCAAGGACCCGACAGATACTCTGGAAACACCATATATTTT
>TRBJ2-5|.|TRBV4-3|.
CASSQDGRGTQYF
TGCGCCAGCAGCCAAGATGGGCGGGGGACCCAGTACTTC
>TRBJ2-5|.|TRBV20-1|.
CSARDTRAQYF
TGCAGTGCTAGAGATACCCGGGCCCAGTACTTC
>TRBJ2-3|.|TRBV6-5|.
CASTRGGFTDTQYF
TGTGCCAGCACTCGCGGGGGCTTTACAGATACGCAGTATTTT
>TRBJ1-2|few|TRBV23-1|.
CASSQSVGGWVGYTF
TGCGCCAGCAGTCAATCAGTGGGGGGATGGGTTGGCTACACCTTC
>TRBJ2-2|.|TRBV29-1|TRBD2
CSPWTSGGVNTGELFF
TGCAGCCCCTGGACTAGCGGGGGGGTGAACACCGGGGAGCTGTTTTTT
>TRBJ1-3|.|TRBV11-2|.
CASSFSLPSSGNTIYF
TGTGCCAGCAGCTTTAGTCTACCCTCCTCTGGAAACACCATATATTTT
>TRBJ1-4|.|TRBV3-1/TRBV3-2|TRBD1
CASSSTGGNRQKLFF
TGTGCCAGCAGTTCCACAGGGGGGAATAGGCAAAAACTGTTTTTT
>TRBJ1-3|.|TRBV29-1|.
CSVVAVLPSGNTIYF
TGCAGCGTTGTGGCAGTCTTACCCTCTGGAAACACCATATATTTT
>TRBJ1-4|.|TRBV30|.
CAWSPGMGEKLFF
TGTGCCTGGAGTCCAGGAATGGGTGAAAAACTGTTTTTT
>TRBJ1-2|.|TRBV29-1|TRBD1
CSVEGTGRVFGYTF
TGCAGCGTTGAAGGGACAGGGAGAGTATTTGGCTACACCTTC
>TRBJ2-7|.|TRBV29-1|.
CSVVSESSYEQYF
TGCAGCGTTGTCTCAGAATCCTCCTACGAGCAGTACTTC